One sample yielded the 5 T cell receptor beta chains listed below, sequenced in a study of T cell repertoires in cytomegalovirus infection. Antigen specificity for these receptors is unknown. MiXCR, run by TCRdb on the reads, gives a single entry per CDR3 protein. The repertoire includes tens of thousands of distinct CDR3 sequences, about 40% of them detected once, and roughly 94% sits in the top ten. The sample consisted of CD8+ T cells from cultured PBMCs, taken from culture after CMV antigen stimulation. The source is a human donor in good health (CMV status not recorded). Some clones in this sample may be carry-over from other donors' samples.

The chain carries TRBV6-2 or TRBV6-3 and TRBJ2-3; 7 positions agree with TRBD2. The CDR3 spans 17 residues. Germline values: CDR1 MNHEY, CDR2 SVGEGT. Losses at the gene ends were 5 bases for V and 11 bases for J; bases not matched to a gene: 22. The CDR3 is CASSPHVGGGSLRQQYF. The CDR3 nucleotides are TGTGCCAGCAGTCCCCATGTGGGCGGGGGATCCCTCAGGCAGCAGTATTTT.

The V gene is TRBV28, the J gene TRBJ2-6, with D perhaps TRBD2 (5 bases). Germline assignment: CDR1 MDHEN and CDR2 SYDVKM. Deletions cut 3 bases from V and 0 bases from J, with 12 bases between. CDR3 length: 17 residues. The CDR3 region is CASSFRTGSSGANVLTF. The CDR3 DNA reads TGTGCCAGCAGTTTTCGGACGGGGAGCTCTGGGGCCAACGTCCTGACTTTC.

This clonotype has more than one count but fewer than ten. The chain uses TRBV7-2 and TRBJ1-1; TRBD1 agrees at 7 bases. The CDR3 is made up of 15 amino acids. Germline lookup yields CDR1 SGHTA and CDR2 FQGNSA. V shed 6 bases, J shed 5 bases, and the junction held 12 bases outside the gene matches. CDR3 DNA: TGTGCCAGCAGTCTGAACAGGGGAGGTTTAACTGAAGCTTTCTTT. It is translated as CASSLNRGGLTEAFF.

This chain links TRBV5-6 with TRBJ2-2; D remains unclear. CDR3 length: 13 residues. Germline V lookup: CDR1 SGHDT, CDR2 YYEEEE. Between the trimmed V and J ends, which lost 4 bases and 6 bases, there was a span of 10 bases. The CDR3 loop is CASSQVDAGELFF. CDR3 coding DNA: TGTGCCAGCAGCCAAGTGGACGCCGGGGAGCTGTTTTTT.

CDR3 nucleotides: TGTGCCAGCACCTGGACTAGCGGGGGAGAGACCCAGTACTTC. Its protein is CASTWTSGGETQYF. The chain combines TRBV11-2 with TRBJ2-5; 13 bases are a match to TRBD2. Trimming cost V 7 bases and J 4 bases; bases outside gene matches: 3. The germline gives CDR1 SGHAT, CDR2 FQNNGV. The CDR3 extends over 14 amino acids.